The clone carrying this TCR beta chain was counted a single time. This entry comes from a study of T cells in Graves' hyperthyroidism and ophthalmopathy. TCR beta CDR3 region amplification was performed from RNA transcripts. During a first-round RT-PCR of the TCR CDR3, the HTBI primer set was used. MiXCR, applied by TCRdb to the multiplex PCR reads, yields one record per CDR3 protein. The sample records roughly 380,000 distinct CDR3 sequences, about 15% being singletons. For the diagnoses, clinical symptoms, serum thyroxine and TRAb, thyroid ultrasound and orbital computed tomography were used. CDR1 and CDR2 from the germline V gene are MGHRA and YSYEKL. The ends were cut back, 1 base at V and 6 bases at J, with 18 bases in the middle. The CDR3 length is 16 residues.

The V call is TRBV4-1, the J call TRBJ1-2; D possibly corresponds to TRBD1 (5 bases). The sample comprised blood. The sequence was collected from an older woman with Graves' hyperthyroidism. CDR3 nucleotide sequence: TGCGCCAGCAGCCAAGGTTCCGGGGCGGAGAGGGATGGCTACACCTTC. Protein: CASSQGSGAERDGYTF.